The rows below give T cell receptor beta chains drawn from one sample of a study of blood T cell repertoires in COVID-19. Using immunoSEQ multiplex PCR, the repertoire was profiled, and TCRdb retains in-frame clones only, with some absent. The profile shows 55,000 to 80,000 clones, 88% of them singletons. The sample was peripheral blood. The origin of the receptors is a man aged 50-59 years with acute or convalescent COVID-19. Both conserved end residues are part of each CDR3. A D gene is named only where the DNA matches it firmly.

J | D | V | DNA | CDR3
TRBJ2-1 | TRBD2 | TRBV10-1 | TGCGCCAGCAGTGTCCAGCGGGGGGCTAATGAGCAGTTCTTC | CASSVQRGANEQFF
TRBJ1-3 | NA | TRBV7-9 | TGTGCCAGCAGAGACCAGGGCCACACCATATATTTT | CASRDQGHTIYF
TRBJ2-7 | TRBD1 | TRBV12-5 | TGTGCTAGTGGCTCACTACTACCCGGGGGACAGGGTATGTCCTACGAGCAGTACTTC | CASGSLLPGGQGMSYEQYF
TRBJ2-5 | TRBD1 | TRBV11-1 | TGTGCCAGCAGCTTTTCGGACAGGGGTTTAGAGACCCAGTACTTC | CASSFSDRGLETQYF
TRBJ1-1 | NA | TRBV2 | TGTGCCAGCGGATCGGGGGTTGGTGAAGCTTTCTTT | CASGSGVGEAFF
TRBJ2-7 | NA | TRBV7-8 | TGTGCCAGCAGCGTTGAGGGCACCTCCTACGAGCAGTACTTC | CASSVEGTSYEQYF
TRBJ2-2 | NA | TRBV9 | TGTGCCAGCAGCACGTTCCAGGGTCGGACCGGGGAGCTGTTTTTT | CASSTFQGRTGELFF
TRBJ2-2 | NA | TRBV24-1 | TGTGCCATCGCAGCGAACACCGGGGAGCTGTTTTTT | CAIAANTGELFF
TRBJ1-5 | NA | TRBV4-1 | TGCGCCAGCAGCCATGAAAGGGGGTTTAATCAGCCCCAGCATTTT | CASSHERGFNQPQHF
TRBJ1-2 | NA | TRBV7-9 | TGTGCCAGCACCGTAAGGACACCTACTAACTATGGCTACACCTTC | CASTVRTPTNYGYTF
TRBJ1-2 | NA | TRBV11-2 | TGTGCCAGCAGCCCCCAGGACAGACATGGCTACACCTTC | CASSPQDRHGYTF
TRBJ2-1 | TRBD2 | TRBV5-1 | TGCGCCAGCAGCTTGGAGGCTAGCGGGGTGTACAATGAGCAGTTCTTC | CASSLEASGVYNEQFF
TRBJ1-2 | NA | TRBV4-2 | TGTGCCAGCAGCCAAGATCAGTATCCTGGGGGAGGTGGCTACACCTTC | CASSQDQYPGGGGYTF
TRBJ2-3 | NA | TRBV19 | TGTGCCAGTAGTGGACAGACAGATACGCAGTATTTT | CASSGQTDTQYF